The clone carrying this T cell receptor beta chain was recorded once. Its target is unknown. The CDR3 length is 13 residues. From germline, CDR1 is LGHNA and CDR2 YNFKEQ. V gave up 1 base and J gave up 9 bases, with 10 bases separating them. This specimen comes from a study of T cells after yellow fever vaccination. About the study: Fractions of limited cellularity were prepared by means of SMART-Seq v4 Ultra Low Input. Findings and caveats of the study: Repertoires sorted by FACS could include abundant clonotypes that are contaminants from the bulk population. Post-booster samples contained most primary-vaccination clones (about 95% CD4, about 85% CD8).

Conversion of TCR transcripts into cDNA relied on 5'RACE template switching, which added a universal primer site and UMIs. TCRdb independently ran MiXCR on the 5' RACE reads; one entry per CDR3 protein. The data show about 550,000 distinct CDR3 sequences, less than 20% seen once. J is TRBJ2-1 and V is TRBV4-2; D possibly matches TRBD1 or TRBD2 (5 bases each). Sample: PBMCs, taken 15 days after the yellow fever booster vaccination. The receptor was isolated from a man aged 25 to 40 who received the YFV17D yellow fever vaccine. The CDR3 reads CASSQVAGTEQFF. The CDR3 DNA reads as TGTGCCAGCAGCCAAGTGGCCGGGACTGAGCAGTTCTTC.